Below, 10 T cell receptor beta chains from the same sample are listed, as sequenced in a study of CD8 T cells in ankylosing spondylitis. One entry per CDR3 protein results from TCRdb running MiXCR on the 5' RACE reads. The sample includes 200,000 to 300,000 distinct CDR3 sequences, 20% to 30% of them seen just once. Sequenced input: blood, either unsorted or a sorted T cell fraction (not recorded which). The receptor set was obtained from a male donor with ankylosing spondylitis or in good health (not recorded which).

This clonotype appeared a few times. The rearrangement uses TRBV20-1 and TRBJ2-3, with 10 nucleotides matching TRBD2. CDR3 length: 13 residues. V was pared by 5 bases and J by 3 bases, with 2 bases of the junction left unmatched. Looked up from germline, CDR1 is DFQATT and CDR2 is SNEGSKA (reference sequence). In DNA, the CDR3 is TGCAGTGCTCCGGGACTAGCGACAGATACGCAGTATTTT. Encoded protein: CSAPGLATDTQYF.

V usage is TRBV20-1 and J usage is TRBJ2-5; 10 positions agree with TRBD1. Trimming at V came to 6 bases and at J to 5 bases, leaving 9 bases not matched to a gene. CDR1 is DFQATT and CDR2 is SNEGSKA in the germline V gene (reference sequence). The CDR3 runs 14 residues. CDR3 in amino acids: CSAGDRGRGETQYF. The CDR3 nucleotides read TGCAGTGCGGGTGACAGGGGGCGCGGGGAGACCCAGTACTTC.

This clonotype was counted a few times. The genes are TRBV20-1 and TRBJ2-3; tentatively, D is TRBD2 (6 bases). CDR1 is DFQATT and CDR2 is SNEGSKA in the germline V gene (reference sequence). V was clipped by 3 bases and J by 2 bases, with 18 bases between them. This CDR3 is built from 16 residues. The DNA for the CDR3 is TGCAGTGCTAGGAGGGTGGCGGGGATCTCCACAGATACGCAGTATTTT. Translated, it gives CSARRVAGISTDTQYF.

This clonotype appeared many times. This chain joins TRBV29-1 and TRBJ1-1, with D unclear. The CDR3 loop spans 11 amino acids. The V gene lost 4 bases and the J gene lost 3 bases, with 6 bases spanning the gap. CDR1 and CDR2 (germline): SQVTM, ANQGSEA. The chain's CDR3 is CSVGDYTEAFF. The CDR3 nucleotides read TGCAGCGTTGGGGATTACACTGAAGCTTTCTTT. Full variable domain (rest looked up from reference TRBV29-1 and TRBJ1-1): SAVISQKPSRDICQRGTSLTIQCQVDSQVTMMFWYRQQPGQSLTLIATANQGSEATYESGFVIDKFPISRPNLTFSTLTVSNMSPEDSSIYLCSVGDYTEAFFGQGTRLTVV.

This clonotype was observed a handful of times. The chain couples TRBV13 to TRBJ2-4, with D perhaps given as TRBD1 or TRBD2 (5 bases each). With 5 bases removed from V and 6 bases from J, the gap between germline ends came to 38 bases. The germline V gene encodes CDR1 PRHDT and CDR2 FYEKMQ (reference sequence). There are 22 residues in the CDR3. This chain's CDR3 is CASSLIRGPKSLPEYIRNIQYF. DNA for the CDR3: TGTGCCAGCAGCCTAATACGGGGACCAAAATCACTTCCCGAATACATTAGAAACATTCAGTACTTC.

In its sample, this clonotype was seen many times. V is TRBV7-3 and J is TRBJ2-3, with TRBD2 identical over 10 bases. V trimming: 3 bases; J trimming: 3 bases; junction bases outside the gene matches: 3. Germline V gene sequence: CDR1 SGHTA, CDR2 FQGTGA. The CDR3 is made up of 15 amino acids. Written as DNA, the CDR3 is TGTGCCAGCAGCTTTAGCGGGGGGAAAACAGATACGCAGTATTTT. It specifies CASSFSGGKTDTQYF.

The CDR3 loop is CASSRLELADTQYF. In nucleotides, the CDR3 is TGTGCCAGCAGCAGACTAGAACTAGCAGATACGCAGTATTTT. The chain carries TRBV4-2 and TRBJ2-3; a possible D gene is TRBD2 (6 bases). Trimming took 5 bases from V and 4 from J, leaving 13 bases between them. The CDR3 loop spans 14 amino acids. Germline V gene data show CDR1 as LGHNA and CDR2 as YNFKEQ.

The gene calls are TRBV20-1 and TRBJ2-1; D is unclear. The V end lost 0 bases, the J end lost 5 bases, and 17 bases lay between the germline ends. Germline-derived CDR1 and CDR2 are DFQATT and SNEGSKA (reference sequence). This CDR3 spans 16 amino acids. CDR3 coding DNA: TGCAGTGCTAGAGATCCCGCGACAACCTATGACAATGAGCAGTTCTTC. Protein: CSARDPATTYDNEQFF.

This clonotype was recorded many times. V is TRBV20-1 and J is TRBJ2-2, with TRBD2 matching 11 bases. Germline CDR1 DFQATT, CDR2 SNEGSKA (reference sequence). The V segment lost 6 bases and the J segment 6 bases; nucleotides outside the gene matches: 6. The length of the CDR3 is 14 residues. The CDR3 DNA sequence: TGCAGTGCAACCGGGACTAGCGGTGCCGGGGAGCTGTTTTTT. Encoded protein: CSATGTSGAGELFF.

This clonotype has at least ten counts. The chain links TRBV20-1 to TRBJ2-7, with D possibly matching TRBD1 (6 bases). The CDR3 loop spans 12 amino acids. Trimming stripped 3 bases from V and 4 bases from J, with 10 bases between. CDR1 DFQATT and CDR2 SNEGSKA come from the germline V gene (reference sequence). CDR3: CSARSGAYEQYF. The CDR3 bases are TGCAGTGCTAGGTCAGGGGCTTACGAGCAGTACTTC.